Only a few counts were recorded for the clone carrying this TCR beta chain. These data are taken from a study of T cells in Graves' hyperthyroidism and ophthalmopathy. Researchers took RNA transcripts and amplified the TCR beta CDR3 regions from them. Carried out on the TCR CDR3, a first-round RT-PCR used the HTBI primer set. TCRdb redid the calling of the multiplex PCR reads with MiXCR, one entry per CDR3 protein. The sample carries 500,000 to 750,000 distinct CDR3 sequences, 14% recorded once. The germline V gene has CDR1 LGHNA and CDR2 YSLEER. The CDR3 is 14 residues long. The V gene lost 1 base and the J gene lost 8 bases, with 9 bases spanning the gap.

Specimen: blood. The gene calls are TRBV4-3 and TRBJ1-6, with a weak D call TRBD1 (6 bases). The sequence derives from a woman under 30 with Graves' ophthalmopathy. Here the CDR3 reads CASSQGHRDSPLHF. As DNA, the CDR3 is TGCGCCAGCAGCCAAGGGCACAGGGATTCACCCCTCCACTTT.